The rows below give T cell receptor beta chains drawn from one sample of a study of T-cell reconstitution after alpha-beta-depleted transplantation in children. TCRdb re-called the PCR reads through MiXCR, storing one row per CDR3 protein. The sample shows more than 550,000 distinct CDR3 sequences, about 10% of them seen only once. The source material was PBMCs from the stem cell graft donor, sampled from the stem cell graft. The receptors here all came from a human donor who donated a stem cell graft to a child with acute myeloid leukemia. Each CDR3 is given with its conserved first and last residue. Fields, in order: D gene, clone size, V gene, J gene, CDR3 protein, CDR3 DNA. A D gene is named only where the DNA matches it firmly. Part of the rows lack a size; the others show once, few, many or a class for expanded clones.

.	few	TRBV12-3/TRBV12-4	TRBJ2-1	CASRYQSRGNEQFF	TGTGCCAGCAGATACCAAAGCAGGGGTAATGAGCAGTTCTTC
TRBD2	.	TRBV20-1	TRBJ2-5	CSASPSGTAKTQYF	TGCAGTGCTAGTCCTAGCGGGACGGCAAAGACCCAGTACTTC
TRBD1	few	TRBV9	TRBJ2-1	CASSVVGQGGNEQFF	TGTGCCAGCAGCGTAGTGGGACAGGGTGGTAATGAGCAGTTCTTC
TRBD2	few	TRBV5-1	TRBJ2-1	CASSPLKTSGSTYNEQFF	TGCGCCAGCAGCCCCTTGAAGACTAGCGGGAGCACCTACAATGAGCAGTTCTTC
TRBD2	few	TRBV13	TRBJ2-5	CASSLGTSGRVQETQYF	TGTGCCAGCAGCCTAGGGACTAGCGGGAGGGTACAAGAGACCCAGTACTTC
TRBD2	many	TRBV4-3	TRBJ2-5	CASSQLAGTGETQYF	TGCGCCAGCAGCCAACTAGCGGGAACGGGTGAGACCCAGTACTTC
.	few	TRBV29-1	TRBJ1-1	CSARQESSLNTEAFF	TGCAGCGCTAGACAGGAGAGTTCACTGAACACTGAAGCTTTCTTT
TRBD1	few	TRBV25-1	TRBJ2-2	CASSDSGRQGAAGELFF	TGTGCCAGCAGTGACTCTGGGAGACAGGGGGCGGCCGGGGAGCTGTTTTTT
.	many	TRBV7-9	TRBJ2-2	CASSLQGSVGELFF	TGTGCCAGCAGCTTGCAGGGGTCGGTCGGGGAGCTGTTTTTT
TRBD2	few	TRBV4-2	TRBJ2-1	CASSPTSGRSGSSYNEQFF	TGTGCCAGCAGCCCGACTAGCGGGAGGTCCGGGAGCTCCTACAATGAGCAGTTCTTC
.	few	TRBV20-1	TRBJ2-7	CSARGPRTGSPYEQYF	TGCAGTGCTAGAGGCCCCCGCACTGGGTCACCCTACGAGCAGTACTTC
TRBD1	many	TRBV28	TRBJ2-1	CASSLTGTGPIEWNEQFF	TGTGCCAGCAGTTTAACCGGGACAGGCCCCATAGAGTGGAATGAGCAGTTCTTC
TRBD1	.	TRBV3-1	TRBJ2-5	CTICRQGRKTQYF	TGTACCATCTGCCGACAGGGTCGGAAGACCCAGTACTTC
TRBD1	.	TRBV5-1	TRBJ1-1	CASRPTGVTEAFF	TGCGCCAGCAGGCCGACAGGGGTCACTGAAGCTTTCTTT
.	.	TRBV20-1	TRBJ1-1	CSFSGNTEAFF	TGCAGTTTTTCAGGGAACACTGAAGCTTTCTTT
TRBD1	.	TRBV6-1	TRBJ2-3	CAISEADRGIYRDTQYF	TGTGCCATCAGCGAAGCGGACAGGGGGATTTACAGAGATACGCAGTATTTT
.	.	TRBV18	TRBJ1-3	CASSTIFTHSGNTIYF	TGTGCCAGCTCTACTATTTTCACCCACTCTGGAAACACCATATATTTT
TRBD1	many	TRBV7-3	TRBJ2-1	CASSLTGTVPNEQFF	TGTGCCAGCAGCTTAACTGGGACAGTCCCTAATGAGCAGTTCTTC
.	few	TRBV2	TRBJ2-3	CASKFLEGSSTDTQYF	TGTGCCAGCAAGTTTTTGGAGGGTAGTAGCACAGATACGCAGTATTTT
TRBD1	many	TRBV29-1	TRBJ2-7	CSARQGPAYEQYF	TGCAGCGCCAGACAGGGTCCGGCCTACGAGCAGTACTTC
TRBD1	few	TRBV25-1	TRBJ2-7	CASTFSGGNPDEQYF	TGTGCCAGCACCTTTTCAGGGGGTAATCCTGACGAGCAGTACTTC
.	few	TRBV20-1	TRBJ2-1	CSARETRYNEQFF	TGCAGTGCTAGAGAGACTCGTTACAATGAGCAGTTCTTC
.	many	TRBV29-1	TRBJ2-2	CSVDTPGLTTGELFF	TGCAGCGTTGATACCCCGGGACTTACGACCGGGGAGCTGTTTTTT
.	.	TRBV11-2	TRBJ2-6	CASSSREWDPGANVLTF	TGTGCCAGCAGCTCAAGGGAGTGGGATCCTGGGGCCAACGTCCTGACTTTC
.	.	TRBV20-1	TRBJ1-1	CSAREYKNTEAFF	TGCAGTGCTAGAGAATACAAGAACACTGAAGCTTTCTTT
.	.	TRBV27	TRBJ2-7	CASSLEVGTPTLF	TGTGCCAGCAGTTTAGAGGTCGGGACACCGACTCTTTTC
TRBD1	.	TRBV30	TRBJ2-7	CAWSDGQGLYEQYF	TGTGCCTGGAGTGACGGACAGGGGTTATACGAGCAGTACTTC
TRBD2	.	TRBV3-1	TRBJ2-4	CASSQGLAGATKNIQYF	TGTGCCAGCAGCCAAGGGCTAGCGGGAGCTACCAAAAACATTCAGTACTTC
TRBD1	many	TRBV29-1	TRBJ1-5	CSVEFTGAKGNQPQHF	TGCAGCGTTGAATTCACAGGGGCAAAGGGGAATCAGCCCCAGCATTTT
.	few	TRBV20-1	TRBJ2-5	CSARDEGHGTQYF	TGCAGTGCTAGAGATGAGGGCCACGGGACCCAGTACTTC
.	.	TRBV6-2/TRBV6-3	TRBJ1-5	CVSSSGGLPRSNQPQHF	TGTGTCAGCAGTTCTGGGGGCCTCCCAAGGAGCAATCAGCCCCAGCATTTT
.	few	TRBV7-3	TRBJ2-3	CASSYGPGVASTDTQYF	TGTGCCAGCAGCTATGGACCAGGAGTGGCATCCACAGATACGCAGTATTTT
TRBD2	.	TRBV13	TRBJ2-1	CASSLGTGTSGKLPGGRSYNEQFF	TGTGCCAGCAGCTTAGGTACCGGGACTAGCGGGAAACTTCCGGGAGGTAGGAGTTATAATGAGCAGTTCTTC
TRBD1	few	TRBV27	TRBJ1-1	CASSFGQGLGTEAFF	TGTGCCAGCAGTTTCGGACAGGGGCTGGGCACTGAAGCTTTCTTT
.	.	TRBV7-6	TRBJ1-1	CASSYGVLNTEAFF	TGTGCCAGCAGCTACGGGGTATTGAACACTGAAGCTTTCTTT
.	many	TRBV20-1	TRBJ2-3	CSAQLLGTDTQYF	TGCAGTGCTCAACTCTTAGGCACAGATACGCAGTATTTT
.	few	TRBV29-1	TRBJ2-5	CSVEDRQNSGETQYF	TGCAGCGTTGAAGATCGACAGAATTCGGGGGAGACCCAGTACTTC
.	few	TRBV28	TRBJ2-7	CASKGTLYEQYF	TGTGCCAGCAAGGGCACCTTGTACGAGCAGTACTTC
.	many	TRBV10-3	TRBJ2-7	CAISQGEPEGEQYF	TGTGCCATCAGTCAGGGGGAACCGGAGGGCGAGCAGTACTTC
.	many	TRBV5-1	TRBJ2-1	CASSLVGEQFF	TGCGCCAGCAGCTTGGTCGGGGAGCAGTTCTTC
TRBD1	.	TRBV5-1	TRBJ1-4	CASSRDRGFHVGATNEKLFF	TGCGCCAGCAGTCGGGACAGGGGATTTCACGTAGGGGCAACTAATGAAAAACTGTTTTTT
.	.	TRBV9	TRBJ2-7	CASSGDRWSYEQYF	TGTGCCAGCAGCGGAGACAGGTGGAGCTACGAGCAGTACTTC
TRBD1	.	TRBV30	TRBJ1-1	CACAFQGAEAFF	TGTGCCTGCGCATTCCAGGGGGCAGAAGCTTTCTTT
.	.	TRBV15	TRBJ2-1	CATSRARVDAEQFF	TGTGCCACCAGCAGGGCCAGGGTGGACGCTGAGCAGTTCTTC
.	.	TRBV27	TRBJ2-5	CASSLGYKETQYF	TGTGCCAGCAGTTTAGGCTACAAAGAGACCCAGTACTTC